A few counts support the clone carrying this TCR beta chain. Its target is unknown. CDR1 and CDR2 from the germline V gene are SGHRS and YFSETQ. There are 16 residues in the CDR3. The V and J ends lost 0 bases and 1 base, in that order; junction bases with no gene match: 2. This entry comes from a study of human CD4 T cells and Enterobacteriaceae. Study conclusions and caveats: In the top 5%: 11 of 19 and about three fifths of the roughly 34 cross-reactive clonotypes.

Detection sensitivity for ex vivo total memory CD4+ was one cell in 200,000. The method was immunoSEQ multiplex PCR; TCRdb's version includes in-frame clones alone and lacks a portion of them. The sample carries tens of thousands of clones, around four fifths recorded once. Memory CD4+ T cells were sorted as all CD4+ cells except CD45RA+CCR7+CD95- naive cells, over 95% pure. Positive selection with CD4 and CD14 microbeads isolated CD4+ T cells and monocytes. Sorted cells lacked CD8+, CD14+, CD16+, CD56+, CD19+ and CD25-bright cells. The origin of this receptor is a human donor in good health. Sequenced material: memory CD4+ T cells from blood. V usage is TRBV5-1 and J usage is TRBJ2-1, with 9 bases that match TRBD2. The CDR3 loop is CASSLVAGGSYNEQFF. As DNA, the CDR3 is TGCGCCAGCAGCTTGGTTGCGGGAGGGTCCTACAATGAGCAGTTCTTC. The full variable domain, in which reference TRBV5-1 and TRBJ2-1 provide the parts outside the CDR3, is KAGVTQTPRYLIKTRGQQVTLSCSPISGHRSVSWYQQTPGQGLQFLFEYFSETQRNKGNFPGRFSGRQFSNSRSEMNVSTLELGDSALYLCASSLVAGGSYNEQFFGPGTRLTVL.